Sequencing of this T cell receptor beta chain was carried out in a study of cytomegalovirus exposure and HLA in healthy donors. The CDR3 is 15 amino acids. Germline CDR1 reads KGHSH; CDR2 reads LQKENI. V shed 2 bases and J 5 bases; nucleotides not matched to a gene: 5. PCR was performed using 60 Vbeta and 13 Jbeta primers. The protocol was immunoSEQ multiplex PCR, while the TCRdb copy is restricted to in-frame clones and leaves out a portion. The sample shows around 120,000 clones, around 78% of them seen only once. J is TRBJ2-1 and V is TRBV18, with 8 positions matching TRBD1. Sequencing was carried out using PBMCs. This TCR was recovered from a woman aged 40 to 49 in good health and CMV-seronegative. The CDR3 DNA reads as TGTGCCAGCTCACCAGGGACAGGATTCAACAATGAGCAGTTCTTC. Protein: CASSPGTGFNNEQFF.